The sequence of this TCR beta chain was determined in a study of cytomegalovirus exposure and HLA in healthy donors. The CDR3 has 15 amino acids. The germline V and J ends were trimmed by 2 bases and 6 bases, with 18 bases remaining between them. CDR1 is SGDLS, CDR2 YYNGEE, per germline. Both 60 Vbeta primers and 13 Jbeta primers went into the PCR. Method: immunoSEQ multiplex PCR; TCRdb's copy keeps in-frame clones and lacks some. The table has 150,000 to 200,000 clones, roughly 68% seen once; the top ten hold under 11%. This clone showed up just a few times. Its antigen is not identified. Study results and limitations: It was shown in a later analysis that HLA-associated TCR beta chains were more clonally expanded than other, equally common chains.

The receptor was isolated from a man aged 30-40 years in good health and CMV-seropositive. The source material was PBMCs. The V and J genes are TRBV9 and TRBJ2-7, with D perhaps TRBD2 (5 bases). CDR3 residues: CASSVSGAVPGEQYF. DNA of the CDR3: TGTGCCAGCAGCGTGAGCGGAGCCGTCCCGGGCGAGCAGTACTTC.